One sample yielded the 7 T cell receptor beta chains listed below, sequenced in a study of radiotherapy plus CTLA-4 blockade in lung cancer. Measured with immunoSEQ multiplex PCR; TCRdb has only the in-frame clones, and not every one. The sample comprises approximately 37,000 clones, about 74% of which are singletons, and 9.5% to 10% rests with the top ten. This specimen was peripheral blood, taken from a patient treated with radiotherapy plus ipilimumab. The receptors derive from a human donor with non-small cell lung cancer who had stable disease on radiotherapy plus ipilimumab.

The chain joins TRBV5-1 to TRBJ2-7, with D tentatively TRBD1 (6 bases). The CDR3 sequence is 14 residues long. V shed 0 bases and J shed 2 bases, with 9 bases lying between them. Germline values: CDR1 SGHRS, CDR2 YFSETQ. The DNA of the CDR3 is TGCGCCAGCAGCTTGGAAGGACAGCCCTACGAGCAGTACTTC. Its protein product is CASSLEGQPYEQYF.

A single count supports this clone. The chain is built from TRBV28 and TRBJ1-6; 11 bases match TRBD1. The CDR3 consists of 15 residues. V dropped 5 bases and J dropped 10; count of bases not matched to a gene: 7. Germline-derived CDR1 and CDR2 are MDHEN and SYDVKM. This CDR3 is CASSPRDRGRSPLHF. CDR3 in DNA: TGTGCCAGCAGTCCCCGGGACAGGGGGAGGTCACCCCTCCACTTT.

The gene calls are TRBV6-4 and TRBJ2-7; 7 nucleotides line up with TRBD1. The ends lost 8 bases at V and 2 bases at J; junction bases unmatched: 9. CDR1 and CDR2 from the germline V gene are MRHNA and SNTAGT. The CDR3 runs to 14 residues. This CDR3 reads CASGPGTETYEQYF. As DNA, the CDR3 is TGTGCCAGCGGTCCCGGGACAGAGACCTACGAGCAGTACTTC.

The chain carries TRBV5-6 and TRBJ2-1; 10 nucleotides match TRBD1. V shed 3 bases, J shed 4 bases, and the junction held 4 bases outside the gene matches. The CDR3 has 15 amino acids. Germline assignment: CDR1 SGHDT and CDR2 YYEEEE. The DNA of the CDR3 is TGTGCCAGCAGCTCGTGGGACAGGGGTTACAATGAGCAGTTCTTC. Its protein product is CASSSWDRGYNEQFF.

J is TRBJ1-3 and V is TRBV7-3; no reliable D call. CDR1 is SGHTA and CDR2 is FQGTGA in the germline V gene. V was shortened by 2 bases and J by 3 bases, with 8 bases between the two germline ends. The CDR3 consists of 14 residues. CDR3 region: CASSLGGVGNTIYF. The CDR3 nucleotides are TGTGCCAGCAGCTTAGGCGGGGTTGGAAACACCATATATTTT.

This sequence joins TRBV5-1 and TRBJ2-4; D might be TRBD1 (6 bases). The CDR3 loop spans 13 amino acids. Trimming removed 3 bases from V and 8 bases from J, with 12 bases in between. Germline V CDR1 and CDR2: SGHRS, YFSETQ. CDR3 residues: CASSSSSGDIQYF. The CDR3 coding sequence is TGCGCCAGCAGCTCCTCGTCAGGGGACATTCAGTACTTC. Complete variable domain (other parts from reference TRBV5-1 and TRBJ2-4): KAGVTQTPRYLIKTRGQQVTLSCSPISGHRSVSWYQQTPGQGLQFLFEYFSETQRNKGNFPGRFSGRQFSNSRSEMNVSTLELGDSALYLCASSSSSGDIQYFGAGTRLSVL.

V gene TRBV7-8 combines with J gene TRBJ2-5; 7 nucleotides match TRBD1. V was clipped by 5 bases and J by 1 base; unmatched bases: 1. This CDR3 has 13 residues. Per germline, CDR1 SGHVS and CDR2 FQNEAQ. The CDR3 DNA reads TGTGCCAGCAGCCGACAGGGCCAAGAGACCCAGTACTTC. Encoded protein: CASSRQGQETQYF.